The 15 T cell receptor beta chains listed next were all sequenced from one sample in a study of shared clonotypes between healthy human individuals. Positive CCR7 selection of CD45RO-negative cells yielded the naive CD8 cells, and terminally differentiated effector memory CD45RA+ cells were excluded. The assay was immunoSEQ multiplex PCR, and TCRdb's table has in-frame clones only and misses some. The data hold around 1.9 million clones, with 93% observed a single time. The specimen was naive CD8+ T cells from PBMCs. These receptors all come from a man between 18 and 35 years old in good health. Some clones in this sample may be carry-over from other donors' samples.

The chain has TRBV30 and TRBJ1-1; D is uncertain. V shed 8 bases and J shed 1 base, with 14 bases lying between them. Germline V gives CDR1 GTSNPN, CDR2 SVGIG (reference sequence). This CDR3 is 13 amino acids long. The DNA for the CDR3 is TGTGCCGGACTGGTTGGGTGGAACACTGAAGCTTTCTTT. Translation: CAGLVGWNTEAFF.

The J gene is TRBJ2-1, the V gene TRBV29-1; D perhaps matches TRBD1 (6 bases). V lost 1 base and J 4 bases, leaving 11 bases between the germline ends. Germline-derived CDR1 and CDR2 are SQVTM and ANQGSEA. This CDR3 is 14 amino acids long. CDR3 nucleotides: TGCAGCGTTGAAGGGACAGACGCTTACAATGAGCAGTTCTTC. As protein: CSVEGTDAYNEQFF.

CDR3 coding DNA: TGTGCCAGCAGCTTAGTGGGGTACCAAGAGACCCAGTACTTC. It translates to CASSLVGYQETQYF. The V call is TRBV7-6, the J call TRBJ2-5, with D unclear. The V gene's germline CDR1 is SGHVS and CDR2 FNYEAQ. There are 14 residues in the CDR3. Deletions cut 1 base from V and 0 bases from J, with 6 bases between.

The CDR3 here is CASRWRTGPVLHTDTQYF. As DNA, the CDR3 is TGTGCCAGCCGGTGGCGAACAGGGCCGGTTCTCCACACAGATACGCAGTATTTT. V gene TRBV27 combines with J gene TRBJ2-3; maybe TRBD1 (6 bases). The germline V and J ends were trimmed by 8 bases and 2 bases, with 26 bases remaining between them. This CDR3 is built from 18 residues. From germline, CDR1 is MNHEY and CDR2 SMNVEV (reference sequence).

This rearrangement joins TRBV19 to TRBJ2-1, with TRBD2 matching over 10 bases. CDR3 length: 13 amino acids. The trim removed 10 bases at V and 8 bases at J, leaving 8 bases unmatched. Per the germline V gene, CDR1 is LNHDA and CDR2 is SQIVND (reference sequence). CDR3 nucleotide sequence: TGTGCCACCACGTGGACTAGCGGTTATGAGCAGTTCTTC. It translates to CATTWTSGYEQFF.

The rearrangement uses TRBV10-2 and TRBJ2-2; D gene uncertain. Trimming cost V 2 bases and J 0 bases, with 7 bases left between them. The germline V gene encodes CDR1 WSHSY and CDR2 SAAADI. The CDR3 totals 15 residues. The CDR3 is CASSEHSANTGELFF. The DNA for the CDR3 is TGCGCCAGCAGTGAGCACAGCGCGAACACCGGGGAGCTGTTTTTT.

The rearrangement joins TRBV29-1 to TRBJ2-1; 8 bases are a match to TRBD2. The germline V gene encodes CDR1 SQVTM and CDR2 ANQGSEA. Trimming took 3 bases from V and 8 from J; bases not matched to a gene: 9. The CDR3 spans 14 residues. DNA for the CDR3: TGCAGCGTTGATGAAGCGGGAGCCTTCTATGAGCAGTTCTTC. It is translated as CSVDEAGAFYEQFF.

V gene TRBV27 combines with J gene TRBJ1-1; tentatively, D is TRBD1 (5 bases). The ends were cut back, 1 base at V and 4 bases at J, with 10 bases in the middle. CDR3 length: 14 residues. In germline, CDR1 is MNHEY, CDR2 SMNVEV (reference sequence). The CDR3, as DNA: TGTGCCAGCAGTTTATTCTCAGGGATCACTGAAGCTTTCTTT. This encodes CASSLFSGITEAFF.

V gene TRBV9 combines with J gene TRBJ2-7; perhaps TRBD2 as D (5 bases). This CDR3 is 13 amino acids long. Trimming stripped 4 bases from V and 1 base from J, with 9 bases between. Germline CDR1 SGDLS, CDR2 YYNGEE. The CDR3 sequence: CASSKRGSYEQYF. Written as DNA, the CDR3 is TGTGCCAGCAGCAAACGGGGTTCCTACGAGCAGTACTTC.

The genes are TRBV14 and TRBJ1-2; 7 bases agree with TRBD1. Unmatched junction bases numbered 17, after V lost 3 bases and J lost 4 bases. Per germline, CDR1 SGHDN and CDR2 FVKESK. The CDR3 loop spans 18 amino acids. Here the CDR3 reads CASSHPPNQGGPGYGYTF. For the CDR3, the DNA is TGTGCCAGCAGCCATCCCCCTAACCAGGGGGGGCCCGGCTATGGCTACACCTTC.

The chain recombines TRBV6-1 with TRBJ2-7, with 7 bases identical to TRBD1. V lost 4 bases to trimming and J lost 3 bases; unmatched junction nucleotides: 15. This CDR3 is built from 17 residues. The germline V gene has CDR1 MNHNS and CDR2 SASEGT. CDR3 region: CASSVSPMTGLHYEQYF. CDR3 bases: TGTGCCAGCAGTGTTTCCCCTATGACAGGGTTACACTACGAGCAGTACTTC.

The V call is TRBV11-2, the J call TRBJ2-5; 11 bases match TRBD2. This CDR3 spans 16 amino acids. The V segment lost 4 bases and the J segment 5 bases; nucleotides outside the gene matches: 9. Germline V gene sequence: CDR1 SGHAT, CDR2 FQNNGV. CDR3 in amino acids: CASSSTTGLAGETQYF. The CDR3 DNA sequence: TGTGCCAGCAGCTCAACCACAGGACTAGCGGGTGAGACCCAGTACTTC.

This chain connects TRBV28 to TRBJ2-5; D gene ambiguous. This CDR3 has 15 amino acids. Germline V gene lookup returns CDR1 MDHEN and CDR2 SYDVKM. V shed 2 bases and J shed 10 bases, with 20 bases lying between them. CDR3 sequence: CASSLAAWLQEVQYF. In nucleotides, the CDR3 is TGTGCCAGCAGTTTAGCCGCTTGGCTACAAGAGGTCCAGTACTTC.

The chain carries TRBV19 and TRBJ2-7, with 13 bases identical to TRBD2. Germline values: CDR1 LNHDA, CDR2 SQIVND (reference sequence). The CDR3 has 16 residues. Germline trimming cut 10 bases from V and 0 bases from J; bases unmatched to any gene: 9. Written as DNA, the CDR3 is TGTGCCACCACCGGGACTAGCGGGAAGGGCTCCTACGAGCAGTACTTC. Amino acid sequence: CATTGTSGKGSYEQYF.

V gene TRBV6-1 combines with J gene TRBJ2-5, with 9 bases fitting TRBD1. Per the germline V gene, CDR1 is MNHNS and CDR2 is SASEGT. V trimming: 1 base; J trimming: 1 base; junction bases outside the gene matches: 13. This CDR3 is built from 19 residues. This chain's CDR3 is CASSEVGGNRGLSQETQYF. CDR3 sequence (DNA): TGTGCCAGCAGTGAAGTGGGGGGGAACAGGGGGCTTAGCCAAGAGACCCAGTACTTC.